The rows below give T cell receptor beta chains drawn from one sample of a study of neurological immune-mediated disorders. TCRdb re-analysed the 5' RACE reads in MiXCR, keeping a single row per CDR3 protein. The sample records roughly 100,000 distinct CDR3 sequences, 9.5% to 14% being singletons. Material for sequencing was PBMCs. The receptor set was obtained from a female donor with HTLV-1-associated myelopathy (HAM/TSP). Both conserved end residues are part of each CDR3. D genes are given only for firm matches. Where a row states a size, it is once, few, many or the class of an expanded clone; other rows omit it.

>TRBV20-1|-|TRBJ2-2|many
TGCAGTGCTAGAAACACGCGGCAGGTCGGGAACACCGGGGAGCTGTTTTTT
CSARNTRQVGNTGELFF
>TRBV3-1|-|TRBJ2-1|few
TGTGCCAGCAGCCAGATAGGTGGGATCGTGCAATACAATGAGCAGTTCTTC
CASSQIGGIVQYNEQFF
>TRBV5-1|-|TRBJ2-5|many
TGCGCCAGCAGCTTGGGACGGACTTCGTGGGAGACCCAGTACTTC
CASSLGRTSWETQYF
>TRBV20-1|-|TRBJ2-1|many
TGCAGTGCCGATCGAGTGGGGCGAACCTACAATGAGCAGTTCTTC
CSADRVGRTYNEQFF
>TRBV14|-|TRBJ2-7|many
TGTGCCAGCAGCCAGTCCGGCTTTCTCTACGAGCAGTACTTC
CASSQSGFLYEQYF
>TRBV2|-|TRBJ2-1|few
TGTGCCAGCAGGGGATTAGTAGTCTACAATGAGCAGTTCTTC
CASRGLVVYNEQFF
>TRBV2|TRBD2|TRBJ2-7|-
TGTGCCAGCAGTCCGCTAGCGGGGCACGAGCAGTACTTC
CASSPLAGHEQYF
>TRBV28|-|TRBJ1-1|many
TGTGCCAGCAGTGGGCCAGGGATAGAAGCTTTCTTT
CASSGPGIEAFF
>TRBV5-4|TRBD2|TRBJ2-5|-
TGTGCCAGCAGCGGGGGAACTAGCGGAGGAGGGGAGACCCAGTACTTC
CASSGGTSGGGETQYF
>TRBV7-9|TRBD2|TRBJ2-1|many
TGTGCCAGCAGCTTAGCGACCCCCTCTAGCGGGGGGGTCTATGAGCAGTTCTTC
CASSLATPSSGGVYEQFF
>TRBV9|-|TRBJ2-3|many
TGTGCCAGCAGCTGGGAGGGGGGAGGATCAGATACGCAGTATTTT
CASSWEGGGSDTQYF
>TRBV12-3/TRBV12-4|-|TRBJ2-2|few
TGTGCCAGCAGTCCCCGGGAAGTACCCGGGGAGCTGTTTTTT
CASSPREVPGELFF
>TRBV7-2|-|TRBJ2-7|many
TGTGCCAGCAGCTTAGGGACGGCCGCCTACGAGCAGTACTTC
CASSLGTAAYEQYF
>TRBV5-6|TRBD1|TRBJ1-2|many
TGTGCCAGCAGCCCGGACAGGCACGGCTACACCTTC
CASSPDRHGYTF
>TRBV5-1|TRBD2|TRBJ2-1|-
TGCGCCAGCACACGACAGACTAGCGGGGGAAGCAATGAGCAGTTCTTC
CASTRQTSGGSNEQFF
>TRBV7-9|-|TRBJ2-3|many
TGTGCCAGCAGCCTACAGGAAGGCACAGATACGCAGTATTTT
CASSLQEGTDTQYF
>TRBV9|TRBD2|TRBJ2-1|many
TGTGCCAGCAGCGAGAGGGGACTAGGGGGGAATGAGCAGTTCTTC
CASSERGLGGNEQFF
>TRBV7-8|TRBD2|TRBJ2-1|few
TGTGCCAGCAGCTTTCGGGGGGGCGGGGAGCAGTTCTTC
CASSFRGGGEQFF
>TRBV27|-|TRBJ1-4|many
TGTGCCAGCAGTTGGAGGGGGAATGAAAAACTGTTTTTT
CASSWRGNEKLFF
>TRBV27|TRBD1|TRBJ2-7|many
TGTGCCAGCAGTCGCCTCGTGAGGGACAGGGGGAGTGAGCAGTACTTC
CASSRLVRDRGSEQYF
>TRBV6-6|-|TRBJ1-4|many
TGTGCCAGCAGTTACCAGTCGGCTGCAACTAATGAAAAACTGTTTTTT
CASSYQSAATNEKLFF
>TRBV7-9|-|TRBJ2-6|many
TGTGCCAGCAGCTTACGCAGGTCCGGGGCCAACGTCCTGACTTTC
CASSLRRSGANVLTF
>TRBV28|-|TRBJ2-7|-
TGTGCCAGCAGTCGAGGCGTGGGGACACTTCTTAACGAGCAGTACTTC
CASSRGVGTLLNEQYF
>TRBV5-1|-|TRBJ2-7|few
TGCGCCAGCAGCTTGGCTCCGGACAGCGCCTACGAGCAGTACTTC
CASSLAPDSAYEQYF
>TRBV27|TRBD1|TRBJ2-7|many
TGTGCCAGCCGATACCGGGGACAGCCTTCCTACGAGCAGTACTTC
CASRYRGQPSYEQYF
>TRBV28|-|TRBJ2-7|many
TGTGCCAGCAGTTCTTCCTGGGTCGGACCCTACGAGCAGTACTTC
CASSSSWVGPYEQYF
>TRBV18|-|TRBJ2-7|many
TGTGCCAGCTCACCGGGGACCACTTACGAGCAGTACTTC
CASSPGTTYEQYF
>TRBV4-1|-|TRBJ2-2|many
TGCGCCAGCAGCCAAGTACGGGACACCGGGGAGCTGTTTTTT
CASSQVRDTGELFF
>TRBV20-1|TRBD2|TRBJ2-5|many
TGCAGTGCTAGAGATACGGGAGGGGGTAGTGAGACCCAGTACTTC
CSARDTGGGSETQYF
>TRBV15|-|TRBJ2-5|many
TGTGCTACCCTCGGAGGGCAGAACCAAGAGACCCAGTACTTC
CATLGGQNQETQYF
>TRBV11-2|TRBD1|TRBJ1-2|many
TGTGCCAGCAGCTCCTACCGGACAGGGAAGGGTGATGGCTACACCTTC
CASSSYRTGKGDGYTF
>TRBV12-3/TRBV12-4|-|TRBJ2-1|many
TGTGCCAGCACCCCCGGTGGGGGTGAGCAGTTCTTC
CASTPGGGEQFF
>TRBV5-1|-|TRBJ2-7|many
TGCGCCAGCAGCTTAACTGACGGCTCCTACGAGCAGTACTTC
CASSLTDGSYEQYF
>TRBV29-1|-|TRBJ1-2|many
TGCAGCGCTGAGGGCGGGTCCTCCTTCTATGGCTACACCTTC
CSAEGGSSFYGYTF
>TRBV12-3/TRBV12-4|-|TRBJ1-3|many
TGTGCCAGCAGTTTTAGGCAGGGAGGAAACACCATATATTTT
CASSFRQGGNTIYF
>TRBV7-2|-|TRBJ2-7|many
TGTGCCAGCAGCTTAGAAGGGGGTCTCTCCTACGAGCAGTACTTC
CASSLEGGLSYEQYF
>TRBV20-1|-|TRBJ2-4|-
TGCAGTGCTAGAGTGCGGTTAGCCAAAAACATTCAGTACTTC
CSARVRLAKNIQYF
>TRBV27|TRBD1|TRBJ2-7|many
TGTGCCAGCAGCCCGAGCCGGGACAGGGGGTCCTACGAGCAGTACTTC
CASSPSRDRGSYEQYF
>TRBV29-1|-|TRBJ2-7|many
TGCAGCGTTGCGTGGGGGATCGACGAGCAGTACTTC
CSVAWGIDEQYF
>TRBV24-1|-|TRBJ1-5|many
TGTGCCACCAGTGACCCGGTAGGAGGGCCCAATCAGCCCCAGCATTTT
CATSDPVGGPNQPQHF
>TRBV7-8|-|TRBJ2-4|once
TGTGCCAGCAACTTAAGCAGATTCTTAGACCTAGTCAAAAACATTCAGTACTTC
CASNLSRFLDLVKNIQYF
>TRBV29-1|-|TRBJ2-7|many
TGCAGCGTTGAACAGGGATACGAGCAGTACTTC
CSVEQGYEQYF
>TRBV7-9|TRBD1|TRBJ2-7|many
TGTGCCAGCAGCTCCGGGACAGCCTCCTACGAGCAGTACTTC
CASSSGTASYEQYF
>TRBV5-1|-|TRBJ1-2|many
TGCGCCAGCAGCTTGGGGACCGAAATCTATGGCTACACCTTC
CASSLGTEIYGYTF
>TRBV6-2/TRBV6-3|-|TRBJ2-3|many
TGTGCCAGCAGTTACGACAGTTCAAACACAGATACGCAGTATTTT
CASSYDSSNTDTQYF
>TRBV28|TRBD1|TRBJ1-3|many
TGTGCCAGCAGTACTCGGCGGCAGGGGGCACATAGAAACACCATATATTTT
CASSTRRQGAHRNTIYF
>TRBV20-1|-|TRBJ2-1|few
TGCAGTGCCGCTAGCAATTTAGCGTACAATGAGCAGTTCTTC
CSAASNLAYNEQFF
>TRBV18|-|TRBJ1-5|-
TGTGCCAGCTCACCACCGGGAGGGACGAAGGAACAGCCCCAGCATTTT
CASSPPGGTKEQPQHF
>TRBV20-1|-|TRBJ1-5|many
TGCAGTGCCATAGACAGTTCGCGAAATCAGCCCCAGCATTTT
CSAIDSSRNQPQHF
>TRBV24-1|-|TRBJ1-2|few
TGTGCCACCAGTGATCCGGGCGGCTATGGCTACACCTTC
CATSDPGGYGYTF
>TRBV14|-|TRBJ1-2|many
TGTGCCAGCAGCCAAGCCTTACCCAACTACGGCTACACCTTC
CASSQALPNYGYTF
>TRBV20-1|TRBD1|TRBJ2-7|many
TGCAGTGCTAGAGATCGCAGGGGGCACCTGAAGCAGTACTTC
CSARDRRGHLKQYF
>TRBV5-1|-|TRBJ2-3|many
TGCGCCAGCAGCCAGGACTTCACAGATACGCAGTATTTT
CASSQDFTDTQYF
>TRBV9|TRBD2|TRBJ2-3|many
TGTGCCAGCAGCCCCCCGGGACTAGAGATGAGTACGCAGTATTTT
CASSPPGLEMSTQYF
>TRBV5-1|TRBD2|TRBJ2-1|many
TGCGCCAGCAGTCTCGTCCCGGGACTAGCGGGGGAGAACAATGAGCAGTTCTTC
CASSLVPGLAGENNEQFF